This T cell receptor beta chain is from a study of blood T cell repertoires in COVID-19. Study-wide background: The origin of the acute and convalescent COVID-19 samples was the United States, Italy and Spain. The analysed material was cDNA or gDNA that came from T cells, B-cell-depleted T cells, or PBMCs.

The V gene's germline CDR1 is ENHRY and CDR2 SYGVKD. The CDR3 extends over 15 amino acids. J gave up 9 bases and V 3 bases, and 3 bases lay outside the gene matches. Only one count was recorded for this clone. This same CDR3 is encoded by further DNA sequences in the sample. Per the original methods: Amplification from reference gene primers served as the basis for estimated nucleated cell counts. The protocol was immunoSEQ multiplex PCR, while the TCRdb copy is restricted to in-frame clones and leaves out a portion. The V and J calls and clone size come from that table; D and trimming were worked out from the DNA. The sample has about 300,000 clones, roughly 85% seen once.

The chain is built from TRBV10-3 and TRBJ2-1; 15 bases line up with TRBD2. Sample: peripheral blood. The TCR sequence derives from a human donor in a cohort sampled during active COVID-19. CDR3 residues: CAISEGLAGGGEQFF. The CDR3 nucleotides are TGTGCCATCAGTGAAGGACTAGCGGGAGGGGGTGAGCAGTTCTTC.